These T cell receptor beta chains were read from a single sample in a study of T cells in localized non-small cell lung cancer. Measured with immunoSEQ multiplex PCR; TCRdb has only the in-frame clones, and not every one. The table shows around 29,000 clones, with roughly 90% occurring only once. Sequenced here: peripheral blood mononuclear cells, sampled before any cancer treatment. Every receptor here comes from a woman aged 35 to 75 with stage III lung adenocarcinoma. Both conserved end residues are part of each CDR3. A D gene is named only where the DNA matches it firmly. Clone size is not always given. Where it is, it says once, few, many or a class for expanded clones.

v_call	j_call	clone_size	d_call	cdr3_aa	cdr3_nt
TRBV5-1	TRBJ2-1	-	-	CASSSGSQGNEQFF	TGCGCCAGCAGTTCCGGGAGCCAAGGGAATGAGCAGTTCTTC
TRBV7-8	TRBJ1-5	once	-	CASSPGNQPQHF	TGTGCCAGCAGTCCAGGGAATCAGCCCCAGCATTTT
TRBV28	TRBJ2-7	-	TRBD2	CASRRGIITSGYRNEQYF	TGTGCCAGCAGGAGAGGGATTATCACTAGCGGATACAGGAACGAGCAGTACTTC
TRBV5-6	TRBJ2-1	-	TRBD2	CASTLAGVTYNEQFF	TGTGCCAGCACCTTAGCGGGGGTAACCTACAATGAGCAGTTCTTC
TRBV5-1	TRBJ2-1	once	-	CASSPPIEQFF	TGCGCCAGCAGTCCCCCAATTGAGCAGTTCTTC
TRBV6-5	TRBJ2-7	-	TRBD1	CATEGQGYEQYF	TGTGCCACCGAAGGACAGGGTTACGAGCAGTACTTC
TRBV7-9	TRBJ2-3	-	-	CASSLGGARRGDTQYF	TGTGCCAGCAGCTTAGGCGGCGCACGAAGGGGGGATACGCAGTATTTT
TRBV9	TRBJ1-1	-	TRBD1	CASSLSPGTGMNTEAFF	TGTGCCAGCAGCTTAAGTCCCGGGACAGGGATGAACACTGAAGCTTTCTTT
TRBV5-6	TRBJ2-3	-	-	CASSSTSPDTQYF	TGTGCCAGCAGCTCCACGTCCCCAGATACGCAGTATTTT
TRBV5-8	TRBJ1-2	-	-	CASSFRRAGYTF	TGTGCCAGCAGCTTCCGGAGGGCCGGCTACACCTTC
TRBV5-6	TRBJ2-7	once	-	CASSLPGDSYEQYF	TGTGCCAGCAGCTTGCCGGGAGATTCCTACGAGCAGTACTTC
TRBV18	TRBJ2-3	-	-	CASSPPLDTQYF	TGTGCCAGCTCACCACCACTAGATACGCAGTATTTT
TRBV11-2	TRBJ1-2	-	-	CASSSLQGHYGYTF	TGTGCCAGCAGCTCCCTTCAGGGCCACTATGGCTACACCTTC
TRBV7-8	TRBJ2-7	few	-	CASSLGPQTYEQYF	TGTGCCAGCAGTTTAGGGCCCCAAACCTACGAGCAGTACTTC
TRBV30	TRBJ2-1	once	TRBD2	CARSAGDGNEQFF	TGTGCCCGATCAGCGGGAGACGGCAATGAGCAGTTCTTC
TRBV28	TRBJ2-3	-	-	CASRFGGMKVTDTQYF	TGTGCCAGCCGTTTTGGCGGGATGAAGGTAACAGATACGCAGTATTTT
TRBV7-9	TRBJ1-2	-	TRBD1	CASSLENRGTGYTF	TGTGCCAGCAGCTTAGAAAACAGGGGAACTGGCTACACCTTC
TRBV6-5	TRBJ1-5	-	-	CASSFRGQQPQHF	TGTGCCAGCAGTTTTCGGGGGCAACAGCCCCAGCATTTT
TRBV6-5	TRBJ2-7	-	-	CASSLTGQYEQYF	TGTGCCAGCAGCCTAACGGGACAATACGAGCAGTACTTC
TRBV7-9	TRBJ2-5	-	-	CASSFPGDRQETQYF	TGTGCCAGCAGCTTTCCAGGCGATAGGCAAGAGACCCAGTACTTC
TRBV6-6	TRBJ1-2	once	-	CASSFLTGDNGYTF	TGTGCCAGCAGTTTCCTAACAGGAGACAATGGCTACACCTTC
TRBV14	TRBJ1-1	-	-	CASSQDFYTEAFF	TGTGCCAGCAGCCAAGACTTTTACACTGAAGCTTTCTTT
TRBV10-2	TRBJ1-1	-	-	CASSALSEAEAFF	TGCGCCAGCAGCGCCTTGAGCGAAGCTGAAGCTTTCTTT
TRBV19	TRBJ1-4	-	-	CASSLYRAPNEKLFF	TGTGCCAGTAGTCTATACAGGGCTCCAAATGAAAAACTGTTTTTT
TRBV6-5	TRBJ1-1	once	TRBD1	CASRDRGDTEAFF	TGTGCCAGCAGAGACAGGGGTGACACTGAAGCTTTCTTT
TRBV13	TRBJ2-1	-	TRBD1	CASSSRDRVHEQFF	TGTGCCAGCAGCTCCCGGGACAGGGTTCATGAGCAGTTCTTC
TRBV7-9	TRBJ2-1	-	TRBD1	CASSLGTDHNEQFF	TGTGCCAGCAGCCTGGGGACAGACCACAATGAGCAGTTCTTC
TRBV18	TRBJ2-5	-	-	CASSPQLETQYF	TGTGCCAGCTCACCACAGTTAGAGACCCAGTACTTC
TRBV2	TRBJ1-1	-	-	CASSDGQMNTEAFF	TGTGCCAGCAGTGATGGGCAGATGAACACTGAAGCTTTCTTT
TRBV6-5	TRBJ2-1	-	TRBD2	CASSYQREVYEQFF	TGTGCCAGCAGTTATCAGCGGGAGGTCTATGAGCAGTTCTTC
TRBV18	TRBJ1-3	-	-	CASSPPRQTSSGNTIYF	TGTGCCAGCTCACCACCACGACAGACCTCCTCTGGAAACACCATATATTTT
TRBV30	TRBJ1-5	-	-	CAWSGKGGQPQHF	TGTGCCTGGAGTGGTAAGGGGGGCCAGCCCCAGCATTTT
TRBV6-1	TRBJ2-3	-	-	CASSAQDTQYF	TGTGCCAGCAGCGCCCAGGATACGCAGTATTTT
TRBV9	TRBJ1-4	-	TRBD1	CASSARTGYEKLFF	TGTGCCAGCAGCGCCCGGACAGGGTACGAAAAACTGTTTTTT
TRBV18	TRBJ2-1	-	TRBD2	CASSPRVTSGVRNEQFF	TGTGCCAGCTCACCACGGGTCACTAGCGGGGTCAGGAATGAGCAGTTCTTC
TRBV11-2	TRBJ2-5	-	TRBD2	CASSSTSGQQETQYF	TGTGCCAGCAGCTCGACTAGCGGGCAGCAAGAGACCCAGTACTTC
TRBV28	TRBJ2-7	-	-	CASSSDSLVHEQYF	TGTGCCAGCAGTTCAGACAGCCTAGTCCACGAGCAGTACTTC
TRBV9	TRBJ2-1	-	-	CASSPDSYNEQFF	TGTGCCAGCAGCCCCGACAGCTACAATGAGCAGTTCTTC
TRBV2	TRBJ2-7	-	-	CASRLVREYEQYF	TGTGCCAGCAGACTAGTTCGGGAGTACGAGCAGTACTTC
TRBV13	TRBJ2-3	-	TRBD2	CASSLQGLGPGTQYF	TGTGCCAGCAGCTTACAGGGACTAGGTCCCGGTACGCAGTATTTT
TRBV5-1	TRBJ2-7	-	TRBD2	CASSFGGISYEQYF	TGCGCCAGCAGCTTCGGGGGGATCTCCTACGAGCAGTACTTC
TRBV5-1	TRBJ2-2	once	-	CASSFRGSVSTGELFF	TGCGCCAGCAGCTTTCGGGGATCGGTTAGCACCGGGGAGCTGTTTTTT
TRBV6-1	TRBJ1-5	-	-	CASSENLVFSNQPQHF	TGTGCCAGCAGTGAAAATCTGGTTTTTAGCAATCAGCCCCAGCATTTT
TRBV28	TRBJ2-7	-	TRBD1	CASSTTGQSYEQYF	TGTGCCAGCAGTACCACGGGACAGAGCTACGAGCAGTACTTC
TRBV4-2	TRBJ2-5	-	-	CASSQDLAGRETQYF	TGTGCCAGCAGCCAAGATCTGGCAGGGCGAGAGACCCAGTACTTC
TRBV19	TRBJ1-2	-	-	CASSIEGSRGYTF	TGTGCCAGTAGTATCGAGGGCTCTCGGGGCTACACCTTC
TRBV5-1	TRBJ1-3	once	TRBD1	CASSLDRGRRNTIYF	TGCGCCAGCAGCTTGGACAGGGGGCGAAGAAACACCATATATTTT
TRBV18	TRBJ2-7	-	-	CASSPPAPTDYEQYF	TGTGCCAGCTCACCACCGGCCCCGACCGACTACGAGCAGTACTTC
TRBV2	TRBJ2-3	-	-	CASGRGVTTDTQYF	TGTGCCAGCGGGAGGGGGGTTACCACAGATACGCAGTATTTT
TRBV9	TRBJ1-3	-	TRBD1	CASSVQGDVGNTIYF	TGTGCCAGCAGCGTTCAGGGGGATGTTGGAAACACCATATATTTT
TRBV6-6	TRBJ1-1	-	-	CASSYESMNTEAFF	TGTGCCAGCAGTTATGAGTCCATGAACACTGAAGCTTTCTTT